This TCR beta chain emerged from a study of Graves' ophthalmopathy and Graves' hyperthyroidism. Study-level findings and limits: Classification of ophthalmopathy versus stable hyperthyroidism by a 13-signature model yielded about 90% sensitivity and around 80% specificity.

The V end lost 7 bases, the J end lost 5 bases, and 20 bases lay between the germline ends. There are 15 residues in the CDR3. Germline V lookup: CDR1 SNHLY, CDR2 FYNNEI. There are many counts of this clonotype. Its matching antigen is unknown. Diagnosis was based on clinical symptoms, serum thyroxine, TRAb, thyroid ultrasound and orbital computed tomography. Out of about 10 ml of fresh peripheral blood, PBMCs were obtained. Scientists amplified the TCR beta CDR3 regions from RNA transcripts. HTBI primers served in a first-round RT-PCR, which a second-round multiplex PCR followed. TCRdb passed the multiplex PCR reads through MiXCR, listing each CDR3 protein once. The sample lists some 380,000 distinct CDR3 sequences; 15% to 19% were seen once.

The rearrangement links TRBV2 to TRBJ2-5, with D perhaps matching TRBD1 (5 bases). This sequence was found in a woman younger than 35 with stable Graves' hyperthyroidism. Sample: peripheral blood. The chain's CDR3 is CASTPTQGARETQYF. The CDR3 bases are TGTGCCAGCACCCCCACCCAGGGCGCGAGGGAGACCCAGTACTTC.